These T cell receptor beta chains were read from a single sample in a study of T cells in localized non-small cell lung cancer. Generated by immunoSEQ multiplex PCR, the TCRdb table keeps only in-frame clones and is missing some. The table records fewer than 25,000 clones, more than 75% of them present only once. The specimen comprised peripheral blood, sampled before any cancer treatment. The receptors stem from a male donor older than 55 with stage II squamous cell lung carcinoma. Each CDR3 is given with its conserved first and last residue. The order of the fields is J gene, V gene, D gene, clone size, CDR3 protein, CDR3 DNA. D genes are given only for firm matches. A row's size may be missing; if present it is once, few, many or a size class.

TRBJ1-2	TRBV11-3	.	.	CASSLVLGGLYGYTF	TGTGCCAGCAGCTTAGTTTTAGGGGGATTGTATGGCTACACCTTC
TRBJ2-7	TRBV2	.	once	CASSASQYEQYF	TGTGCCAGCAGTGCGTCGCAGTACGAGCAGTACTTC
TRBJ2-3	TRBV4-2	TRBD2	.	CASSLGRTTSGNADTQYF	TGTGCCAGCAGTCTGGGGCGTACTACTAGCGGGAACGCAGATACGCAGTATTTT
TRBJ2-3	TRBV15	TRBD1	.	CATSGGTGGADTQYF	TGTGCCACCAGCGGGGGGACAGGGGGCGCAGATACGCAGTATTTT
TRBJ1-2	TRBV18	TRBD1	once	CASSPSNTGADSYGYTF	TGTGCCAGCTCACCCTCAAATACAGGGGCTGACTCCTATGGCTACACCTTC
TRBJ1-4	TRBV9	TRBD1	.	CASSEQGELYEKLFF	TGTGCCAGCAGCGAACAGGGGGAATTGTATGAAAAACTGTTTTTT
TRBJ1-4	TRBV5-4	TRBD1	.	CASSLGQGVTNEKLFF	TGTGCCAGCAGCCTCGGACAGGGGGTAACTAATGAAAAACTGTTTTTT
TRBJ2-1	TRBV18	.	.	CASSHGGVEQFF	TGTGCCAGCTCACACGGCGGGGTAGAGCAGTTCTTC
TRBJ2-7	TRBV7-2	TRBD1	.	CASSMGQGVDEQYF	TGTGCCAGCAGCATGGGACAGGGGGTTGACGAGCAGTACTTC
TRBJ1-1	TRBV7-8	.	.	CASSQRHESALVTEAFF	TGTGCCAGCAGCCAGAGACACGAATCGGCCCTAGTGACTGAAGCTTTCTTT
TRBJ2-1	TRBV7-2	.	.	CASSFPQTYNEQFF	TGTGCCAGCAGCTTCCCCCAAACCTACAATGAGCAGTTCTTC
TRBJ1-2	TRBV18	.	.	CASSPTGDNYGYTF	TGTGCCAGCTCACCAACGGGAGATAACTATGGCTACACCTTC
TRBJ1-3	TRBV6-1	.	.	CASSEREVESGNTIYF	TGTGCCAGCAGTGAACGAGAAGTGGAATCTGGAAACACCATATATTTT
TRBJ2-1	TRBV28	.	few	CASTGWEGGHNEQFF	TGTGCCAGCACCGGTTGGGAAGGGGGTCACAATGAGCAGTTCTTC
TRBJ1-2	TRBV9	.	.	CASSVELGSLDGYTF	TGTGCCAGCAGCGTAGAGTTAGGGAGTTTGGATGGCTACACCTTC
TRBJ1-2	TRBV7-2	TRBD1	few	CASSLGTGFSGYTF	TGTGCCAGCAGCCTCGGGACAGGGTTCTCTGGCTACACCTTC
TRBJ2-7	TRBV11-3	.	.	CASSFEGPPGSYEQYF	TGTGCCAGCAGCTTCGAGGGCCCCCCTGGGTCCTACGAGCAGTACTTC
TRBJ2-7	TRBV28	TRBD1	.	CASRPIDRESYEQYF	TGTGCCAGCAGACCCATTGACAGGGAATCCTACGAGCAGTACTTC
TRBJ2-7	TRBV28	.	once	CASTQGGALQYF	TGTGCCAGCACTCAGGGGGGGGCCCTGCAGTACTTC
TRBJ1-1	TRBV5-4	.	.	CASSTGSYNTEAFF	TGTGCCAGCAGCACCGGGTCTTACAATACTGAAGCTTTCTTT
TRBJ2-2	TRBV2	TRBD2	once	CASSFSGGATGELFF	TGTGCCAGCAGTTTTAGCGGGGGGGCCACCGGGGAGCTGTTTTTT
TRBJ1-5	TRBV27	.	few	CASSFGNQPQHF	TGTGCCAGCAGTTTTGGCAATCAGCCCCAGCATTTT
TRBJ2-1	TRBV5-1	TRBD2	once	CASSLRLAAYNEQFF	TGCGCCAGCAGCCTCCGACTAGCAGCCTACAATGAGCAGTTCTTC
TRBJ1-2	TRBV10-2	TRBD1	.	CASSSDRVGGYTF	TGCGCCAGCAGTTCCGACAGGGTTGGGGGCTACACCTTC
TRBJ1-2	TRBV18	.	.	CASSPGQGVNYGYTF	TGTGCCAGCTCACCAGGTCAGGGAGTTAACTATGGCTACACCTTC
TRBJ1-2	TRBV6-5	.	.	CASSSRGIGYTF	TGTGCCAGCAGTTCCCGCGGAATAGGCTACACCTTC
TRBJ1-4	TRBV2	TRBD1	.	CASTRTGTNEKLFF	TGTGCCAGCACCCGGACAGGGACAAATGAAAAACTGTTTTTT
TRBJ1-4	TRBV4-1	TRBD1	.	CASSHLGQGTLTNEKLFF	TGCGCCAGCAGCCACCTCGGACAGGGTACCCTCACTAATGAAAAACTGTTTTTT
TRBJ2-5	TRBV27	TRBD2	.	CASSPSGGKETQYF	TGTGCCAGCAGCCCTAGCGGGGGTAAAGAGACCCAGTACTTC
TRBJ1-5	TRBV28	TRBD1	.	CASSPGGSGQPQHF	TGTGCCAGCAGCCCAGGGGGTTCGGGTCAGCCCCAGCATTTT
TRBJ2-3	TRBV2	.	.	CASSLGAPTDTQYF	TGTGCCAGCAGCCTGGGAGCGCCCACGGATACGCAGTATTTT
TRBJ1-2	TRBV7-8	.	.	CASSLASTASGYTF	TGTGCCAGCAGCTTAGCGTCCACAGCCAGTGGCTACACCTTC
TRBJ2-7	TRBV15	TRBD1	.	CATGIGQGFRNEQYF	TGTGCCACCGGTATCGGACAGGGGTTCCGGAACGAGCAGTACTTC
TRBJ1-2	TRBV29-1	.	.	CSVAPGRITNYGYTF	TGCAGCGTTGCCCCGGGACGGATCACTAACTATGGCTACACCTTC
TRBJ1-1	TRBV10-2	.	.	CASRPDSGTEAFF	TGCGCCAGCAGACCGGACTCCGGGACTGAAGCTTTCTTT
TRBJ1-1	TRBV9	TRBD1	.	CASSVLTGANTEAFF	TGTGCCAGCAGCGTTCTGACAGGGGCGAACACTGAAGCTTTCTTT
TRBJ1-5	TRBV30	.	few	CAWSTTGRPQHF	TGTGCCTGGAGTACAACAGGGCGGCCCCAGCATTTT
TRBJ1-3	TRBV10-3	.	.	CAIKASSGNTIYF	TGTGCCATCAAGGCCAGCTCTGGAAACACCATATATTTT
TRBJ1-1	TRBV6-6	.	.	CASRAGTRNTEAFF	TGTGCCAGCAGGGCCGGGACTAGGAACACTGAAGCTTTCTTT
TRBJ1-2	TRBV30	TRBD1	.	CAWSAAGGSYYGYTF	TGTGCCTGGAGTGCTGCAGGGGGCTCATACTATGGCTACACCTTC